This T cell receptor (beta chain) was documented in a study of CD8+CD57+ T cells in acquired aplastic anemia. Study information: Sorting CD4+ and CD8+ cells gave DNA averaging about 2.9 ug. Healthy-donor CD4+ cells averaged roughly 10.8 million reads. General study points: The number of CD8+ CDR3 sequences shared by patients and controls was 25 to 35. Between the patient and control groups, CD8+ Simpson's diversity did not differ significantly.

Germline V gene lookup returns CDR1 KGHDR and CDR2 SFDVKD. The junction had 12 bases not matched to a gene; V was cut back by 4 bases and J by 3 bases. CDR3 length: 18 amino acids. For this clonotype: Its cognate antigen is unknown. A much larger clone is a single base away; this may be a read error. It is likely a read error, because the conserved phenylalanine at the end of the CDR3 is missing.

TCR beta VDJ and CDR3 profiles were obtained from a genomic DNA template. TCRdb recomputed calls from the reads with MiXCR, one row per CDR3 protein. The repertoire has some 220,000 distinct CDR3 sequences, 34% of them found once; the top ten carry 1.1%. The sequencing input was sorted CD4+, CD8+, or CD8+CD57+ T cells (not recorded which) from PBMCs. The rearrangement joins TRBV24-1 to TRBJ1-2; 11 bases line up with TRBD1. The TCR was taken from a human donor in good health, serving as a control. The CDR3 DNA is TGTGCCACCAGTGACCCCCGGGGGACAGGGGGGAACCACTATGGCTACACCTCC. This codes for CATSDPRGTGGNHYGYTS.